The 2 T cell receptor beta chains given below trace back to one sample, sequenced in a study of T cells in tuberculosis. Clones were sequenced by immunoSEQ multiplex PCR, and TCRdb holds only the in-frame ones, with some missing. The table lists 35,000 to 40,000 clones, approximately 94% of them singletons. The material sequenced was PBMCs. All receptors come from a donor aged 5-35 years with latent tuberculosis or without tuberculosis infection. Some clones in this sample may be carry-over from other donors' samples.

The genes are TRBV7-6 and TRBJ1-2, with a tentative D call TRBD1 (5 bases). The CDR3 is made up of 17 amino acids. V lost 0 bases and J 9 bases, leaving 23 bases between the germline ends. The V gene's germline CDR1 is SGHVS and CDR2 FNYEAQ. The CDR3 loop is CASSLAVKGPGLSSYTF. Here the CDR3 DNA reads TGTGCCAGCAGCTTAGCCGTAAAGGGGCCCGGGCTTAGTAGCTACACCTTC. Complete variable domain (other parts from reference TRBV7-6 and TRBJ1-2): GAGVSQSPRYKVTKRGQDVALRCDPISGHVSLYWYRQALGQGPEFLTYFNYEAQQDKSGLPNDRFSAERPEGSISTLTIQRTEQRDSAMYRCASSLAVKGPGLSSYTFGSGTRLTVV.

The chain links TRBV7-9 to TRBJ1-1; 10 bases are shared with TRBD1. V dropped 6 bases and J dropped 4; count of bases not matched to a gene: 14. CDR1 and CDR2 (germline): SEHNR, FQNEAQ (reference sequence). This CDR3 region has 17 residues. The CDR3, as DNA: TGTGCCAGCAGGGCCGGGACAGGGGAGGGTGGATCCACTGAAGCTTTCTTT. It encodes CASRAGTGEGGSTEAFF.